This T cell receptor beta chain was obtained from a study of OX40 agonist ivuxolimab in advanced cancers. Deletions cut 1 base from V and 4 bases from J, with 6 bases between. CDR1 is SGHTS and CDR2 is YDEGEE in the germline V gene. The CDR3 consists of 13 residues. With respect to this clone: Its target is unknown.

Here immunoSEQ multiplex PCR was the method, and the copy in TCRdb shows in-frame clones only, minus some. Seen here are some 70,000 clones, roughly 90% observed once, and the top ten hold more than 0.85%. Notes on the study in general: Expanded clones were, on average, more numerous among CD8+ T cells than CD4+.

The V gene is TRBV5-8, the J gene TRBJ1-5, with D hard to call. The receptor was isolated from an adult with an advanced solid tumor such as melanoma, head and neck, liver or kidney cancer. The input for sequencing was CD4+ or CD8+ T cells sorted from blood, taken in a trial of the OX40 agonist ivuxolimab. The CDR3 here is CASSLTSNQPQHF. The CDR3 coding sequence is TGTGCCAGCAGCTTGACTAGTAATCAGCCCCAGCATTTT.